This is a list of T cell receptor beta chains from one sample in a study of technical replicates of blood from a handful of donors. Method: immunoSEQ multiplex PCR; TCRdb's copy keeps in-frame clones and lacks some. Here the sample spans approximately 70,000 clones, roughly 92% being singletons. Specimen: T cells isolated from PBMCs. These receptors all come from a human donor in good health. Both conserved end residues are part of each CDR3. The D gene is left open where the match is weak.

d_gene,v_gene,j_gene,CDR3nt,CDR3aa
TRBD1,TRBV14,TRBJ1-2,TGTGCCAGCAGCCAAGACAGCATCTTGGCAGGGGGGAACTATGGCTACACCTTC,CASSQDSILAGGNYGYTF
TRBD2,TRBV13,TRBJ2-7,TGTGCCAGCAGCCGGGACTATTCCGAGCAGTACTTC,CASSRDYSEQYF
TRBD1,TRBV6-5,TRBJ1-4,TGTGCCAGCAGTTTAGGGGGCGCAAGTGAAAAACTGTTTTTT,CASSLGGASEKLFF
.,TRBV14,TRBJ1-4,TGTGCCAGCAGCCAAGTCCTAAATGAAAAACTGTTTTTT,CASSQVLNEKLFF
.,TRBV13,TRBJ2-1,TGTGCCAGCAGCTTACGAGCTAGCACTGAGCAGTTCTTC,CASSLRASTEQFF
.,TRBV7-8,TRBJ1-1,TGTGCCAGCAGCTTTAGGATAACAGATAACACTGAAGCTTTCTTT,CASSFRITDNTEAFF
TRBD1,TRBV28,TRBJ2-6,TGTGCCAGCATCCAACAGGGGGCGCAGTCTGGGGCCAACGTCCTGACTTTC,CASIQQGAQSGANVLTF
TRBD1,TRBV9,TRBJ2-1,TGTGCCAGCAGCGTATCCCGGACAGGGTCATACAATGAGCAGTTCTTC,CASSVSRTGSYNEQFF
TRBD1,TRBV25-1,TRBJ1-3,TGTGCCAGCAGTGGGGGGACAGGCGTTCGGGGGGGAAACACCATATATTTT,CASSGGTGVRGGNTIYF
TRBD1,TRBV27,TRBJ2-7,TGTGCCAGCAGTTTATCCGGAATGCGAGGGGGCCATTACGAGCAGTACTTC,CASSLSGMRGGHYEQYF
TRBD1,TRBV10-3,TRBJ1-2,TGTGCCAGCGCACAGGGGGCTGGAGGCTACACCTTC,CASAQGAGGYTF
TRBD2,TRBV11-2,TRBJ2-1,TGTGCCAGCAGTATCGGACTAGCGGCCCCCTCTAATGAGCAGTTCTTC,CASSIGLAAPSNEQFF
.,TRBV28,TRBJ2-2,TGTGCCAGCAGTTTCACGACAGGGAGGCCCGGGGAGCTGTTTTTT,CASSFTTGRPGELFF
.,TRBV11-2,TRBJ2-7,TGTGCCAGCAGCTCGGACAGTTACGAGCAGTACTTC,CASSSDSYEQYF